This T cell receptor beta chain was sequenced during a study of regulatory T cells in long-lasting Graves disease (dated by TCRdb to 2020 to 2022). With respect to the entire study: Newly diagnosed Graves' disease patients had taken antithyroid drugs for less than 3 months. TCR sequencing covered roughly 13 persistent and approximately 20 newly diagnosed Graves' disease patients, about 35 samples in total. Persistent Graves' disease patients were compared with newly diagnosed Graves' disease patients by peripheral blood TCR sequencing and RNA sequencing. The study was registered as a clinical trial and conducted in China. Here is what the overall study found, with its caveats: Because the primary lesion, thyroid tissue, could not be accessed, the study looked at peripheral blood alone. The authors noted that the small sample size was a limitation that may lower accuracy. Patients with persistent disease shared more public clonotypes (about 2,700) than newly diagnosed patients did (approximately 970). Sequencing and analysis were restricted to the TCR beta chain. Persistent disease showed preferential use of TRBV28, TRBJ1-2 and TRBJ2-5, whereas newly diagnosed disease favored TRBV20-1 and TRBJ2-1. Compared with newly diagnosed patients, persistent Graves' disease patients had lower TCR Shannon entropy and fewer highly expanded clones, which suggests clonal expansion.

This clonotype was detected a few times. The clone's antigen remains unknown. No much larger clonotype is one base removed from it; base qualities were not supplied. The time point label for this specimen denotes: newly diagnosed GD, antithyroid drugs for less than 3 months. For both TCR sequencing and RNA sequencing, RNA was extracted from PBMCs using TRIzol. The diagnosis of Graves' disease was made according to American Thyroid Association guidelines. Recruitment of patients was carried out at an endocrinology department in Xi'an, China. From each patient, around 9 milliliters of peripheral blood was collected into an EDTA anticoagulant tube. Ficoll Paque Plus density gradient separation was used to isolate PBMCs, and no additional T cell sorting was done. An Agilent 2100 Bioanalyzer and agarose gel were used to check RNA quality, and a NanoDrop 2000 was used to measure RNA concentration. Library method: multiplex PCR. Sequencing took place on an Illumina HiSeq 4000. To build TCR beta libraries, CDR3 regions were amplified by Arm-PCR using iRepertoire HTBI primers. PCR products were gel purified before sequencing. On the authors' methods: Gene usage analysis of CDR3 amino acid clonotypes used the 55 to 65 TRBV and some 13 TRBJ segments found across samples. COPE and FqMerger were used to merge filtered high-quality paired reads into contigs. Contigs were aligned with BLAST to IMGT TRBV, TRBD and TRBJ reference genes, and CDR3 was defined per IMGT. Any clonotype with a frequency above 0.1% was counted as a highly expanded clone. Shannon entropy was used to measure repertoire diversity, and the Gini coefficient was used to measure V-J evenness. A clonotype found in more than one individual was treated as public. TCRdb reworked the public reads: Q25 trimming with fastp, MiXCR clone assembly, productive beta chains retained. A single entry per CDR3 protein holds the most common genes and DNA from its merged rows. The V and J calls, along with clone size, are taken from TCRdb and not from the paper's own processing. Recorded for this sample are 400,000 to 500,000 distinct CDR3 sequences; 14% of them occurred a single time. Of the sample, roughly a sixth is held by the ten largest clones.

V is clipped by 8 bases and J by 2 bases, and the sequence between their germline boundaries is 10 bases long. Including the terminal cysteine and phenylalanine, the CDR3 comprises 13 residues. The only DNA kept is the CDR3, 39 bases in frame from the first base. Looking up the germline V gene (reference sequence) yields CDR1 LGHDT and CDR2 YNNKEL. The same sample was also used in a study of T cells in Graves' hyperthyroidism and ophthalmopathy. Per that second paper: Stable Graves' hyperthyroidism was defined as no progression to ophthalmopathy during 18 months of follow-up. Hyperthyroidism patients were newly diagnosed, had a disease duration of under 2 months, and were aged 18 to 65 years. Exclusion was applied to patients with uncontrolled infections, other autoimmune diseases, pregnancy or lactation. Diagnoses were established on the basis of clinical symptoms, serum thyroxine and TRAb, thyroid ultrasound, and orbital computed tomography. The first round of RT-PCR for the TCR CDR3 was performed with the HTBI primer set and the Qiagen OneStep RT-PCR kit. Most expanded thyroid clonotypes (frequency above 0.001) were also found in blood, which suggests that blood repertoires may mirror thyroid immune responses. A model built on a 13 V-J signature distinguished ophthalmopathy from stable hyperthyroidism, reaching 85% to 90% sensitivity and under 84% specificity in cross-validation and 80%/75% in testing. In validation, the model predicted progression to ophthalmopathy with just under 71% sensitivity and around 72% specificity, a median of 6.5 months before onset. To identify TCR V-J signatures that set the groups apart, the researchers used a discovery cohort of 100 patients, made up of fewer than 50 with Graves' ophthalmopathy and some 60 with stable Graves' hyperthyroidism. Whether ophthalmopathy could be predicted prospectively was tested in an independent validation cohort made up of 18 to 20 hyperthyroidism patients plus 17 patients who later progressed to ophthalmopathy. The roughly 90 discovery patients were divided at random into training and test sets in a 7:3 ratio. The study also compared thyroid tissue and blood T-cell repertoires from more than five Graves' hyperthyroidism patients. Once sampling was done, hyperthyroidism patients were given methimazole at a starting dose of 30 mg daily, whereas ophthalmopathy patients were given high-dose intravenous methylprednisolone. A second multiplex PCR round built the libraries, followed by size selection and purification. Libraries were sequenced paired-end with 100 bp reads on an Illumina HiSeq2000. Raw data were processed with SOAPnuke, discarding reads with adapters, uncalled bases, mean Phred below 15, or no exact constant-primer or identifier match. COPE v1.2.5 was used to merge high-quality paired reads, and clonotypes were defined as unique nucleotide sequences. Clonotypes were aligned to IMGT TRBV, TRBD and TRBJ reference segments using MiTCR v1.1. The analysis was restricted to V-J combinations with a frequency above 0.0001, which together covered about 99% of the repertoires. The TCS score was defined as F50 (clonal expansion) divided by E x V (chaos), with BLOSUM62-based TCRdist calculated between CDR3 peptides within each V-J. Welch's t-statistics and random forest reduced 500 to 550 V-J features to roughly 13, which were used in a naive Bayes classifier (R e1071). No statistical method was used to set the sample size in advance, and investigators knew the group allocation. The paper describes TCR Vbeta CDR3 sequencing of 120 to 150 peripheral blood samples, made up of 43 ophthalmopathy patients, roughly 72 hyperthyroidism patients and some 17 progressor patients.

This TCR derives from a woman aged 45 to 65 with Graves disease. Donor details come from another sample of the same person, matched by shared clones. Sequenced material: peripheral blood mononuclear cells (PBMCs), taken at new diagnosis, from a patient treated with antithyroid drugs. The chain joins TRBV3-1 to TRBJ2-1; the D gene is perhaps TRBD1, on 6 matching bases. The DNA sequence is given as TGTGCCAGCGGGGGCCCAACCTACAATGAGCAGTTCTTC. Its protein product is CASGGPTYNEQFF.